This TCR beta chain stems from a study of response to subunit inactivated influenza vaccine (dated by TCRdb to the late 2010s). Background on the whole study: To follow how T cells responded to a trivalent subunit inactivated influenza vaccine, the researchers relied on deep quantitative profiling of the T cell receptor repertoire.

The study at large found these results: The authors suggested that each seasonal influenza vaccination may recruit only a limited number of new T cells.

As to this clonotype: Its antigen is unknown. The sample holds no much larger clone one base away, and base qualities are not on file.

At the junction V is shortened by 6 bases and J by 2 bases, with 14 bases in between. CDR1 is given as MDHEN and CDR2 as SYDVKM, both from the germline V gene. The CDR3 covers 14 residues, taking in both the cysteine and the phenylalanine. Here the CDR3 DNA is all that survives: 42 bases in frame from base 1. Library prep was done by RT-PCR. TCRdb shows the sequencer as Illumina HiSeq 2500. TCRdb redid the processing of the public reads, applying fastp at Q25 and MiXCR, and retained in-frame beta chains. Every distinct CDR3 protein forms one entry, paired with its most common genes and DNA. This sample holds about 780,000 distinct CDR3 sequences; around 20% were observed only once. The ten biggest clones cover approximately 10% of the sample.

The TCR sequence derives from a man aged 45 to 65 who received an inactivated influenza vaccine. Donor details come from another sample of the same person, matched by shared clones. Sample: PBMCs from blood, taken less than 6 days after vaccination. The chain is made from TRBV28 and TRBJ2-7; the D gene cannot be resolved beyond TRBD1 or TRBD2, each matching 5 bases. The CDR3 here reads CASRPPGPAYEQYF. The nucleotide sequence is given as TGTGCCAGCAGGCCGCCGGGACCGGCCTACGAGCAGTACTTC.